A single sample is the source of the 2 T cell receptor beta chains below, sequenced in a study of blood T cell repertoires in COVID-19. Some clones are missing from TCRdb's copy, which holds only in-frame ones; the method was immunoSEQ multiplex PCR. The sample includes some 150,000 clones, around 87% seen only once; the top ten take roughly 3.6%. Input material: peripheral blood. Source of these receptors: a man aged 18 to 35 with active or convalescent COVID-19.

The chain joins TRBV5-1 to TRBJ2-5; a possible D gene is TRBD1 (5 bases). The CDR3 has 13 residues. Germline-derived CDR1 and CDR2 are SGHRS and YFSETQ. The ends were cut back, 1 base at V and 5 bases at J, with 9 bases in the middle. The CDR3 is CASSLRGGETQYF. The CDR3 coding sequence is TGCGCCAGCAGCTTGAGGGGCGGTGAGACCCAGTACTTC.

This clone is a singleton in its sample. The gene calls are TRBV7-6 and TRBJ2-3; 9 bases align to TRBD1. V was clipped by 1 base and J by 1 base; unmatched bases: 12. Germline CDR1 and CDR2: SGHVS and FNYEAQ. This CDR3 region has 19 residues. DNA for the CDR3: TGTGCCAGCAGCTTAGGGGGTGCCGGGACAGGGTTGGGCACAGATACGCAGTATTTT. Translating gives CASSLGGAGTGLGTDTQYF. Combining the CDR3 with reference TRBV7-6 and TRBJ2-3 gives the whole variable domain GAGVSQSPRYKVTKRGQDVALRCDPISGHVSLYWYRQALGQGPEFLTYFNYEAQQDKSGLPNDRFSAERPEGSISTLTIQRTEQRDSAMYRCASSLGGAGTGLGTDTQYFGPGTRLTVL.